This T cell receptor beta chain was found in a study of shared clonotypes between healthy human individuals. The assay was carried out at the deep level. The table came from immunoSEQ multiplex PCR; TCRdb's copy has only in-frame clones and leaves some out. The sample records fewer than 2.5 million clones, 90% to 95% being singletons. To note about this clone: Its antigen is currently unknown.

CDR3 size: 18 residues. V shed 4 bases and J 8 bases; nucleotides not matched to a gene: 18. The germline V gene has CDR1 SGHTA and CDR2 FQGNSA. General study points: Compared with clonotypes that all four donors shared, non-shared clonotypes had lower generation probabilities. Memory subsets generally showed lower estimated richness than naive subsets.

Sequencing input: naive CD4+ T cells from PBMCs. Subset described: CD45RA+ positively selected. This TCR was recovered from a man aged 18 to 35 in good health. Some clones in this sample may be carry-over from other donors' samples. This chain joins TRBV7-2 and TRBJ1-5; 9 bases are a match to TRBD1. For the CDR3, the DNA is TGTGCCAGCAGCTCACGCAATGGGACAGGGCTAAGGAGGGAGCCCCAGCATTTT. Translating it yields CASSSRNGTGLRREPQHF.